A selection of T cell receptor beta chains follows, all from one sample in a study of blood T cell repertoires in COVID-19. Measured with immunoSEQ multiplex PCR; TCRdb has only the in-frame clones, and not every one. The data show roughly 180,000 clones, roughly 80% seen once. Material for sequencing was peripheral blood. Receptor source: a man aged 55 to 70 with active or convalescent COVID-19. The CDR3 runs from the conserved cysteine through the conserved F or W. D genes are given only for firm matches. Size is stated for part of the rows, as once, few or many counts, or as a class when the clone is expanded.

J: TRBJ2-3; length: 13; D: NA; V: TRBV7-2; size: once; DNA: TGTGCCAGCAGCTTACCCAACACAGATACGCAGTATTTT; CDR3: CASSLPNTDTQYF
J: TRBJ2-1; length: 13; D: NA; V: TRBV10-3; size: NA; DNA: TGTGCCATCAGGGGGCGGGACGACAATGAGCAGTTCTTC; CDR3: CAIRGRDDNEQFF
J: TRBJ1-5; length: 17; D: TRBD1; V: TRBV6-2/TRBV6-3; size: NA; DNA: TGTGCCAGCAGCGCTAGACAGGGGGCGAGGAGCAATCAGCCCCAGCATTTT; CDR3: CASSARQGARSNQPQHF
J: TRBJ1-1; length: 15; D: TRBD1; V: TRBV7-9; size: few; DNA: TGTGCCAGCAGCTCCCTGGGACAGGGGGGCACTGAAGCTTTCTTT; CDR3: CASSSLGQGGTEAFF
J: TRBJ2-1; length: 11; D: NA; V: TRBV28; size: once; DNA: TGTGCCAGCAGGACAGACAATGAGCAGTTCTTC; CDR3: CASRTDNEQFF
J: TRBJ2-3; length: 14; D: TRBD1; V: TRBV7-3; size: NA; DNA: TGTGCCAGCAGCGCTAACAGGGGTGGGGATACGCAGTATTTT; CDR3: CASSANRGGDTQYF
J: TRBJ2-5; length: 12; D: NA; V: TRBV28; size: NA; DNA: TGTGCCAGCAGTGGCTACCAAGAGACCCAGTACTTC; CDR3: CASSGYQETQYF
J: TRBJ1-1; length: 13; D: TRBD1; V: TRBV6-2/TRBV6-3; size: few; DNA: TGTGCCAGCAGTGGACAGGGGGCGACTGAAGCTTTCTTT; CDR3: CASSGQGATEAFF
J: TRBJ2-5; length: 14; D: NA; V: TRBV19; size: NA; DNA: TGTGCCAGTAGTTACCAACAGGGCCAAGAGACCCAGTACTTC; CDR3: CASSYQQGQETQYF
J: TRBJ1-1; length: 12; D: NA; V: TRBV3-1/TRBV3-2; size: NA; DNA: TGTGCCAGCAGCCGCGTGAAGACTGAAGCTTTCTTT; CDR3: CASSRVKTEAFF
J: TRBJ2-7; length: 13; D: NA; V: TRBV27; size: NA; DNA: TGTGCCAGCAGTTGGGCTTACTCCTACGAGCAGTACTTC; CDR3: CASSWAYSYEQYF
J: TRBJ2-3; length: 17; D: TRBD2; V: TRBV7-2; size: NA; DNA: TGTGCCAGCAGCCCCTGGCGGGGCGGGAGGAGCACAGATACGCAGTATTTT; CDR3: CASSPWRGGRSTDTQYF
J: TRBJ2-1; length: 17; D: NA; V: TRBV19; size: NA; DNA: TGTGCCACCCTGACAGGGGGCAGGGGTCTAGCGGGAGGTGAGCAGTTCTTC; CDR3: CATLTGGRGLAGGEQFF
J: TRBJ2-1; length: 14; D: TRBD2; V: TRBV6-5; size: few; DNA: TGTGCCAGCCATCCGAGCGGGAGTTACAATGAGCAGTTCTTC; CDR3: CASHPSGSYNEQFF
J: TRBJ2-2; length: 19; D: TRBD2; V: TRBV4-2; size: once; DNA: TGTGCCAGCAGCCAAGAGGGCCTAGCGGGAGGGGGGGGGACCGGGGAGCTGTTTTTT; CDR3: CASSQEGLAGGGGTGELFF
J: TRBJ1-1; length: 15; D: NA; V: TRBV6-5; size: NA; DNA: TGTGCCAGCAAAAGGAGTGGGGGCACGAACACTGAAGCTTTCTTT; CDR3: CASKRSGGTNTEAFF
J: TRBJ2-1; length: 16; D: TRBD2; V: TRBV18; size: NA; DNA: TGTGCCAGCCCACCTAGCGGGAGGGTATCCTACAATGAGCAGTTCTTC; CDR3: CASPPSGRVSYNEQFF
J: TRBJ1-2; length: 15; D: TRBD1; V: TRBV27; size: NA; DNA: TGTGCCAGCAGGTATCGGGACAGGGACCTCTATGGCTACACCTTC; CDR3: CASRYRDRDLYGYTF
J: TRBJ2-7; length: 16; D: TRBD2; V: TRBV5-1; size: NA; DNA: TGCGCCAGCAGCTCAGATCCGGGACTAAGGCTCGGCGAGCAGTACTTC; CDR3: CASSSDPGLRLGEQYF
J: TRBJ1-2; length: 12; D: NA; V: TRBV5-6; size: few; DNA: TGTGCCAGCAGCTTCGGGGTAGATGGCTACACCTTC; CDR3: CASSFGVDGYTF
J: TRBJ2-1; length: 17; D: TRBD1; V: TRBV28; size: NA; DNA: TGTGCCAGCAGTTTATTTCCGCGGGACAGGTCCTACAATGAGCAGTTCTTC; CDR3: CASSLFPRDRSYNEQFF
J: TRBJ2-1; length: 15; D: NA; V: TRBV30; size: NA; DNA: TGTGCCTGGAGTGTTACGGGAGTAATCGACAATGAGCAGTTCTTC; CDR3: CAWSVTGVIDNEQFF
J: TRBJ1-1; length: 13; D: NA; V: TRBV28; size: NA; DNA: TGTGCCAGCACCCTTGTGGACATGACTGAAGCTTTCTTT; CDR3: CASTLVDMTEAFF
J: TRBJ2-1; length: 17; D: NA; V: TRBV29-1; size: NA; DNA: TGCAGCGTTCGTCCTATGGCCTCAGGAAATCATTACAATGAGCAGTTCTTC; CDR3: CSVRPMASGNHYNEQFF
J: TRBJ1-1; length: 12; D: NA; V: TRBV29-1; size: few; DNA: TGCAGCACCGCCGTGGCGAACACTGAAGCTTTCTTT; CDR3: CSTAVANTEAFF
J: TRBJ1-2; length: 13; D: TRBD1; V: TRBV30; size: NA; DNA: TGTGCCTGGAGTCCTGACAGGGGCTATGGCTACACCTTC; CDR3: CAWSPDRGYGYTF
J: TRBJ1-3; length: 14; D: NA; V: TRBV15; size: NA; DNA: TGTGCCACCAGCAGAGACAGGGTTGGAAACACCATATATTTT; CDR3: CATSRDRVGNTIYF
J: TRBJ2-7; length: 15; D: NA; V: TRBV24-1; size: NA; DNA: TGTGCCACCAGTGACCCCGGACAGAGTGGCTACGAGCAGTACTTC; CDR3: CATSDPGQSGYEQYF
J: TRBJ2-5; length: 16; D: NA; V: TRBV5-1; size: NA; DNA: TGCGCCAGCAGCCTAGGGATCCGGGGGAGCCAAGAGACCCAGTACTTC; CDR3: CASSLGIRGSQETQYF
J: TRBJ2-7; length: 16; D: TRBD1; V: TRBV7-8; size: NA; DNA: TGTGCCAGCAGCATAGATACCGGGACAGGGGGCTACGAGCAGTACTTC; CDR3: CASSIDTGTGGYEQYF
J: TRBJ2-1; length: 16; D: NA; V: TRBV14; size: NA; DNA: TGTGCCAGCAGCCAAGGGAGGTTTACGCTTAATAATGAGCAGTTCTTC; CDR3: CASSQGRFTLNNEQFF
J: TRBJ2-2; length: 13; D: NA; V: TRBV6-2/TRBV6-3; size: once; DNA: TGTGCCAGCAGCGGCATAGCAACCGGGGAGCTGTTTTTT; CDR3: CASSGIATGELFF
J: TRBJ2-2; length: 19; D: TRBD2; V: TRBV7-9; size: NA; DNA: TGTGCCAGCAGCGGGCCCGGGACTAGCGGGAGAGGGGCCACCGGGGAGCTGTTTTTT; CDR3: CASSGPGTSGRGATGELFF